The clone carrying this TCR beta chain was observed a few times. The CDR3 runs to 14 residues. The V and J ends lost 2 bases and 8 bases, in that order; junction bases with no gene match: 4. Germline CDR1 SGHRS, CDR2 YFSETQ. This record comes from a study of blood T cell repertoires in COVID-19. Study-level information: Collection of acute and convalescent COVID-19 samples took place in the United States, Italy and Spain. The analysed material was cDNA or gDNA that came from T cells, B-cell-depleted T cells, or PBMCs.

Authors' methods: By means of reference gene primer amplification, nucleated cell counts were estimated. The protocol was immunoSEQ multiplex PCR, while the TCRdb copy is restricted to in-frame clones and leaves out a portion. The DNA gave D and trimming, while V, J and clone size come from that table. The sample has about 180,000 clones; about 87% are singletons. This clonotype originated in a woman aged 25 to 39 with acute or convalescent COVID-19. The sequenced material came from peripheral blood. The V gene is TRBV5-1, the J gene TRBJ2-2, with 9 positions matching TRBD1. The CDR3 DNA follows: TGCGCCAGCAGCTTTGGGGACAGGGATGGGGAGCTGTTTTTT. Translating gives CASSFGDRDGELFF.